A selection of T cell receptor beta chains follows, all from one sample in a study of molecular identifiers for immune sequencing clone quantification. A single record per CDR3 protein comes from TCRdb applying MiXCR to the PCR reads. In the table there are tens of thousands of distinct CDR3 sequences, under 20% of which are singletons. The sequenced sample consisted of naive CD8+ T cells from blood, with Jurkat cell RNA spiked in. The source is a human donor in good health. Some libraries in this study had Jurkat cell RNA spiked in. Each CDR3 is given with its conserved first and last residue. The D gene is left open where the match is weak. Rows may omit the clone size; those that give it use once, few, many or a size class.

CDR3aa | CDR3nt | v_gene | d_gene | j_gene | abundance
CASGWQIYEQYF | TGTGCCAGCGGGTGGCAAATCTACGAGCAGTACTTC | TRBV28 | NA | TRBJ2-7 | many
CSATKGQHNSPLHF | TGCAGTGCTACTAAGGGACAGCATAATTCACCCCTCCACTTT | TRBV20-1 | TRBD1 | TRBJ1-6 | many
CSARTGAPGNTIYF | TGCAGTGCCCGGACAGGGGCCCCTGGAAACACCATATATTTT | TRBV20-1 | TRBD1 | TRBJ1-3 | many
CASSAGTSPNEFF | TGTGCCAGCAGCGCCGGGACTAGCCCCAACGAGTTCTTC | TRBV7-9 | TRBD2 | TRBJ2-1 | NA
CASWMGFDQPQHF | TGTGCCAGCTGGATGGGGTTTGATCAGCCCCAGCATTTT | TRBV28 | NA | TRBJ1-5 | many
CASSLALGVGVTEAFF | TGTGCCAGCAGTTTGGCCTTGGGGGTCGGGGTCACTGAAGCTTTCTTT | TRBV28 | NA | TRBJ1-1 | many
CASGPGLNTEAFF | TGCGCCAGCGGTCCAGGTCTAAACACTGAAGCTTTCTTT | TRBV10-2 | NA | TRBJ1-1 | many
CAIRGGTYEQYF | TGTGCCATCCGCGGGGGGACCTACGAGCAGTACTTC | TRBV6-1 | TRBD2 | TRBJ2-7 | many
CASSSSSAGYTF | TGTGCCAGCAGCTCGTCAAGTGCTGGCTACACCTTC | TRBV5-6 | NA | TRBJ1-2 | many
CASAPLAGVSDTQYF | TGTGCCAGTGCCCCCCTAGCGGGAGTATCAGATACGCAGTATTTT | TRBV27 | TRBD2 | TRBJ2-3 | many
CASSLFGEAFF | TGTGCCAGCAGCTTATTCGGCGAAGCTTTCTTT | TRBV13 | NA | TRBJ1-1 | many
CSVEANTEAFF | TGCAGCGTTGAAGCGAACACTGAAGCTTTCTTT | TRBV29-1 | NA | TRBJ1-1 | many
CASTLQGLDDEAFF | TGTGCCAGCACCCTGCAGGGGCTAGATGATGAAGCTTTCTTT | TRBV2 | NA | TRBJ1-1 | many
CASSESRRVINQPQHF | TGTGCCAGCAGTGAAAGCCGGCGGGTTATCAATCAGCCCCAGCATTTT | TRBV6-1 | NA | TRBJ1-5 | few
CASSPVGAGETQYF | TGTGCCAGCAGCCCCGTAGGAGCCGGAGAGACCCAGTACTTC | TRBV2 | NA | TRBJ2-5 | many